These T cell receptor beta chains were read from a single sample in a study of response to subunit inactivated influenza vaccine. TCRdb reprocessed the RT-PCR reads with MiXCR, giving one entry per CDR3 protein. The profile shows roughly 710,000 distinct CDR3 sequences, 11% to 15% of them singletons. This specimen was PBMCs from blood, taken 14 to 15 days before vaccination. These receptors came from a man aged 45-60 years who received an inactivated influenza vaccine. CDR3s include the opening cysteine and the closing phenylalanine or tryptophan. The D gene is left open where the match is weak. Clone size is given for some rows only: seen once, a few or many times, or a class if the clone is expanded.

J gene,D gene,clone size,V gene,CDR3 DNA,CDR3 protein
TRBJ2-3,.,few,TRBV29-1,TGCAGCGTTGAAAAGGGGCGCGGCACAGATACGCAGTATTTT,CSVEKGRGTDTQYF
TRBJ2-7,TRBD1,.,TRBV7-2,TGTGCCAGCAGCTTAGAGGCGACAGGGTGGGGCGGGGAGCAGTACTTC,CASSLEATGWGGEQYF
TRBJ2-2,TRBD2,few,TRBV27,TGTGCCAGCAGACAACTAGCGGTAGGGACCGGGGAGCTGTTTTTT,CASRQLAVGTGELFF
TRBJ2-7,TRBD2,.,TRBV20-1,TGCAGTGCTGACACTAGCGGGAGCATCAACGAGCAGTACTTC,CSADTSGSINEQYF
TRBJ2-2,TRBD2,few,TRBV11-1,TGTGCCAGCAGCTTTATGACTAGCGGGAGGGCCTTCCCCGGGGAGCTGTTTTTT,CASSFMTSGRAFPGELFF
TRBJ1-1,TRBD1,many,TRBV10-3,TGTGCCATCAGCGAAAGACAGGGGGCTGGGGAGGCTTTCTTT,CAISERQGAGEAFF
TRBJ2-7,.,few,TRBV29-1,TGCAGCGTTGTACTCAGCTACCTTCTAACCTACGAGCAGTACTTC,CSVVLSYLLTYEQYF
TRBJ2-7,TRBD2,.,TRBV20-1,TGCAGTGCTAGAGCCCTGGCCAGCGGGGGGTGGGAGCAGTACTTC,CSARALASGGWEQYF
TRBJ2-2,.,.,TRBV20-1,TGCAGCAGTTCCCGGGGCACGAACACCGGGGAGCTGTTTTTT,CSSSRGTNTGELFF
TRBJ1-4,TRBD1,few,TRBV27,TGTGCCAGCAGTTCCATCGATCGACAGGGCCCCAATGAAAAACTGTTTTTT,CASSSIDRQGPNEKLFF
TRBJ1-5,TRBD1,few,TRBV4-2,TGTGCCAGCAGCCAAGAATCGACAGGGGTTGGTCAGCCCCAGCATTTT,CASSQESTGVGQPQHF
TRBJ1-2,.,few,TRBV7-9,TGTGCCAGCAGCAATTCACAGGGAACCTATGGCTACACCTTC,CASSNSQGTYGYTF
TRBJ1-1,.,few,TRBV18,TGTGCCAGCTCACCTTCGGGACTGAACACTGAAGCTTTCTTT,CASSPSGLNTEAFF
TRBJ2-5,TRBD2,few,TRBV11-2,TGTGCCAGCAGCTTAGGTCCCGGCGGGAGGGCCGGTGAGACCCAGTACTTC,CASSLGPGGRAGETQYF
TRBJ2-1,TRBD2,.,TRBV7-7,TGTGCCAGCAGCCCCCCCCCGGCGGGAGGGAGCAATGAGCAGTTCTTC,CASSPPPAGGSNEQFF
TRBJ2-7,TRBD2,many,TRBV6-2/TRBV6-3,TGTGCCAGCAGGACAGCGGGGGCAACCTACGAGCAGTACTTC,CASRTAGATYEQYF
TRBJ2-3,.,.,TRBV7-6,TGTGCCAGCAGCTTACAGCCCTCAGATACGCAGTATTTT,CASSLQPSDTQYF